This T cell receptor beta chain derives from a study of regulatory T cells in long-lasting Graves disease (dated by TCRdb to the early 2020s). In the study overall: Newly diagnosed Graves' disease patients had taken antithyroid drugs for less than 3 months. TCR sequencing covered some 13 persistent and 20 newly diagnosed Graves' disease patients, approximately 33 samples in total. Patients with persistent Graves' disease were compared with patients with newly diagnosed Graves' disease using TCR sequencing and RNA sequencing of peripheral blood. The study was conducted in China and was registered as a clinical trial.

In light of the paper, this sample's time point label describes: newly diagnosed GD, antithyroid drugs for less than 3 months. For both TCR sequencing and RNA sequencing, RNA was extracted from PBMCs using TRIzol. The diagnosis of Graves' disease was made according to American Thyroid Association guidelines. Patients for the study were recruited at an endocrinology department in Xi'an, China. Each patient gave 8.5 to 9.5 milliliters of peripheral blood, collected in an EDTA anticoagulant tube. PBMCs were isolated by Ficoll Paque Plus density gradient separation without further T cell sorting. An Agilent 2100 Bioanalyzer and agarose gel were used to check RNA quality, and a NanoDrop 2000 was used to measure RNA concentration. This clonotype was picked up many times. Its recognized antigen is unknown. There are no base qualities to consult, and no much larger clone falls within one base. Library preparation was by multiplex PCR. The sample was run on an Illumina HiSeq 4000. To build TCR beta libraries, CDR3 regions were amplified by Arm-PCR using iRepertoire HTBI primers. Before sequencing, the PCR products went through gel purification. The authors' pipeline ran thus. Gene usage analysis of CDR3 amino acid clonotypes used the approximately 56 TRBV and more than 13 TRBJ segments found across samples. COPE and FqMerger were used to merge the filtered high-quality paired reads into contigs. BLAST was used to align contigs to IMGT TRBV, TRBD and TRBJ reference genes, with CDR3 defined following IMGT. Any clonotype with a frequency above 0.1% was counted as a highly expanded clone. Shannon entropy was used to measure repertoire diversity, and the Gini coefficient was used to measure V-J evenness. Clonotypes shared by more than one individual were considered public. TCRdb applied fastp at Q25 and MiXCR to the public reads, then kept only in-frame beta chains. Rows are combined by CDR3 protein, so each entry shows the most common genes and DNA. The V and J calls come from TCRdb's annotation, not from the publication. Recorded for this sample are about half a million distinct CDR3 sequences; around 13% of them occurred a single time. In total, the top ten clones hold more than 8% of the sample.

Results the study describes overall, beyond this receptor: The small sample size was acknowledged by the authors as a limitation that may reduce accuracy. Persistent patients shared more public clonotypes among themselves (around 2,800) than newly diagnosed patients did (more than 850). Only peripheral blood was studied, because thyroid tissue, the primary lesion, was inaccessible. TRBV28, TRBJ1-2 and TRBJ2-5 were preferentially used in persistent disease, while TRBV20-1 and TRBJ2-1 were favored in newly diagnosed disease. Lower TCR Shannon entropy and fewer highly expanded clones were observed in persistent Graves' disease patients than in newly diagnosed patients, which suggested clonal expansion. Sequencing and analysis were limited to the TCR beta chain.

From a lookup of the germline V gene (reference sequence), CDR1 and CDR2 are GTSNPN and SVGIG. From V the trimming removes 2 bases and from J it removes 6 bases, while the gene matches leave 5 bases of the junction unaccounted for. Inclusive of the bounding cysteine and phenylalanine, the CDR3 is 13 residues long. Only the CDR3 DNA is retained, 39 bases long and in frame from the first base. These data also formed part of another study, on T cells in Graves' hyperthyroidism and ophthalmopathy. As the second study states: Stable Graves' hyperthyroidism was defined as the absence of progression to ophthalmopathy over 18 months of follow-up. The hyperthyroidism patients were between 18 and 65 years old and newly diagnosed, with a disease duration of less than 2 months. Exclusion was applied to patients with uncontrolled infections, other autoimmune diseases, pregnancy or lactation. Diagnoses were based on clinical symptoms, serum thyroxine and TRAb, thyroid ultrasound and orbital computed tomography. A first-round RT-PCR of the TCR CDR3 used the HTBI primer set with the Qiagen OneStep RT-PCR kit. Most expanded thyroid clonotypes (frequency above 0.001) were also detected in blood, suggesting blood repertoires may reflect thyroid immune responses. A model built on a 13 V-J signature distinguished ophthalmopathy from stable hyperthyroidism, reaching about 89% sensitivity and about 81% specificity in cross-validation and 80%/75% in testing. In validation, the model predicted progression to ophthalmopathy a median of about 6 months before onset, with 70% to 71% sensitivity and roughly 72% specificity. TCR V-J signatures able to tell the groups apart were searched for in a discovery cohort of 95 or so patients, of whom roughly 42 had Graves' ophthalmopathy and under 65 had stable Graves' hyperthyroidism. An independent validation cohort of under 20 hyperthyroidism patients and roughly 16 patients who later progressed to ophthalmopathy tested prospective prediction of ophthalmopathy. The 100 discovery patients were randomly split 7:3 into training and test sets. Thyroid tissue and blood T-cell repertoires from six Graves' hyperthyroidism patients were also compared in the study. Once sampling was done, hyperthyroidism patients were given methimazole at a starting dose of 30 mg daily, whereas ophthalmopathy patients were given high-dose intravenous methylprednisolone. Libraries were constructed in a second round of multiplex PCR, after which size selection and purification were performed. The libraries were sequenced on an Illumina HiSeq2000 using paired-end 100 bp reads. SOAPnuke was used to process the raw data, throwing out any read that contained adapters or uncalled bases, had a mean Phred below 15, or lacked an exact constant-primer or identifier match. COPE v1.2.5 was used to merge the high-quality paired reads, and each unique nucleotide sequence was defined as a clonotype. Clonotypes were aligned to IMGT TRBV, TRBD and TRBJ reference segments using MiTCR v1.1. The analysis was restricted to V-J combinations with a frequency above 0.0001, which together covered 99.2% of the repertoires. A TCS score was defined as the ratio of F50 (clonal expansion) to E x V (chaos), with BLOSUM62-based TCRdist applied between CDR3 peptides within each V-J. Welch's t-statistics and random forest reduced approximately 520 V-J features to 10 to 15, which were used in a naive Bayes classifier (R e1071). No statistical method was used to set the sample size in advance, and investigators knew the group allocation. TCR Vbeta CDR3 sequencing of 140 or so peripheral blood samples (43 ophthalmopathy, 75 to 85 hyperthyroidism and roughly 17 progressor patients) is reported in the paper.

This TCR came from a woman aged 25 to 39 with Graves disease. Donor details come from another sample of the same person, matched by shared clones. This receptor chain uses TRBV30 and TRBJ2-3, with TRBD1 identical over 7 junction bases. The sequencing used peripheral blood mononuclear cells (PBMCs), collected at new diagnosis, from a patient treated with antithyroid drugs. The nucleotides read TGTGCCTGGAGTATCGAGACAGGGGATACGCAGTATTTT. It encodes CAWSIETGDTQYF. Beyond the CDR3, the reference TRBV30 and TRBJ2-3 genes provide the residues; the full variable domain reads: SQTIHQWPATLVQPVGSPLSLECTVEGTSNPNLYWYRQAAGRGLQLLFYSVGIGQISSEVPQNLSASRPQDRQFILSSKKLLLSDSGFYLCAWSIETGDTQYFGPGTRLTVL.